This T cell receptor (beta chain) is drawn from a study of shared clonotypes between healthy human individuals. Study results and caveats: The generation probabilities recorded for non-shared clonotypes fell below those of clonotypes shared by all four donors. Sampling used blood alone; tissue repertoires probably differ.

This CDR3 region has 13 residues. Trimming at V came to 3 bases and at J to 7 bases, leaving 2 bases not matched to a gene. CDR1 SNHLY and CDR2 FYNNEI come from the germline V gene. Deep-level running was used for the assay. Source study methods: Without quality scores, immunoSEQ junctional reads could not be filtered like full-length reads. The protocol was immunoSEQ multiplex PCR, while the TCRdb copy is restricted to in-frame clones and leaves out a portion. That table is the source of V, J and clone size, and D and trimming were worked out from the DNA. The table includes about 2,200,000 clones, about 92% detected once. For this clone: The antigen remains undetermined.

Naive CD8 cells, CD45RO-negative and positively selected for CCR7, excluded terminally differentiated effector memory CD45RA+ cells. Sequencing was done on a sample of naive CD8+ T cells from PBMCs. This receptor was taken from a man aged 18 to 29 in good health. Some clones in this sample may be carry-over from other donors' samples. V gene TRBV2 combines with J gene TRBJ2-2; 7 bases align to TRBD2. The CDR3 coding sequence is TGTGCCAGCAGTGAGGCGGGGGACGGGGAGCTGTTTTTT. Protein sequence: CASSEAGDGELFF.